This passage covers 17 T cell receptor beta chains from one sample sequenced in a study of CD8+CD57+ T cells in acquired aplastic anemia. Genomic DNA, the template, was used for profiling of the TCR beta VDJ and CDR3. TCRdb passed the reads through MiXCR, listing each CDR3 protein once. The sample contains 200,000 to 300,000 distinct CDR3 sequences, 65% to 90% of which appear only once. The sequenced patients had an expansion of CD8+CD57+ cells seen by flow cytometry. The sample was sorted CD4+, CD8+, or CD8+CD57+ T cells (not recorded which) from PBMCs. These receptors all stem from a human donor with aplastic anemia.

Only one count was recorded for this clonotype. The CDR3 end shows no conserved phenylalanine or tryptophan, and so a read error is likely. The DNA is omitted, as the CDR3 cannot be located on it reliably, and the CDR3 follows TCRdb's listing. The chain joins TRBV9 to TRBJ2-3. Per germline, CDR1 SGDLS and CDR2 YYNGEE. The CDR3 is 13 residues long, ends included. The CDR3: CASSHGGTEAHYL.

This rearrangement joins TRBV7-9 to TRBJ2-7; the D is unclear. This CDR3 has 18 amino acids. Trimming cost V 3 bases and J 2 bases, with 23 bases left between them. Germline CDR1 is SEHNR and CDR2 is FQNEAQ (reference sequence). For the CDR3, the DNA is TGTGCCAGCAGCTTTCAACCAGAGGAGACGGCTCTTGCCTACGAGCAGTACGTC. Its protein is CASSFQPEETALAYEQYV.

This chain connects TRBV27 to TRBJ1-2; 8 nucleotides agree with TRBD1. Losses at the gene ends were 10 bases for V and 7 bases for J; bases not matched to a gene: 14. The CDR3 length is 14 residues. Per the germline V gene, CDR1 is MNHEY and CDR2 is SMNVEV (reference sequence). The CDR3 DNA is TGTGCCACTTTCCCCAGGGGGCAGATCGGTGGCTACACCTTC. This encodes CATFPRGQIGGYTF.

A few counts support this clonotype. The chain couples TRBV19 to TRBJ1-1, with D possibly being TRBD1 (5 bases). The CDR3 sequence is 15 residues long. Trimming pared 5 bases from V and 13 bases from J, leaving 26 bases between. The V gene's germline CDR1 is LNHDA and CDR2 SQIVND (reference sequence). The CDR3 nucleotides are TGTGCCAGTAGTTTAGCTATGACAGCCTACAATGAACATTTCTTT. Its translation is CASSLAMTAYNEHFF.

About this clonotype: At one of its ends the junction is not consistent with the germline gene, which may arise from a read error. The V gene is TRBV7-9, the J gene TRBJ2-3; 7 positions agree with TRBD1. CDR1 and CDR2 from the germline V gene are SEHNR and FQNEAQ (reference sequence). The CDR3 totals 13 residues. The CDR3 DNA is TGTGCCAGCAGGGATGGTCCAGACGGGACAGCGCATTTC. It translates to CASRDGPDGTAHF.

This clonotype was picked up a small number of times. CDR3 in DNA: TGTGCCAGCAGCCATGAGAGCGATACGCAGTATTTT. It specifies CASSHESDTQYF. The rearrangement links TRBV7-6 to TRBJ2-3; D uncertain. V was clipped by 5 bases and J by 6 bases, with 9 bases between them. Looked up from germline, CDR1 is SGHVS and CDR2 is FNYEAQ. The CDR3 has 12 amino acids.

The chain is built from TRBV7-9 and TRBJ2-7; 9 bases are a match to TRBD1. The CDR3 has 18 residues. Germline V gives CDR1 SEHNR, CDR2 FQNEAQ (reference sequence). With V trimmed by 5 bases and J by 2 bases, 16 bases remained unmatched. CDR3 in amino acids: CASSPQGQGTTQAYEQYV. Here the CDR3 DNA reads TGTGCCAGCAGCCCTCAGGGACAGGGTACAACTCAAGCCTACGAGCAGTACGTC.

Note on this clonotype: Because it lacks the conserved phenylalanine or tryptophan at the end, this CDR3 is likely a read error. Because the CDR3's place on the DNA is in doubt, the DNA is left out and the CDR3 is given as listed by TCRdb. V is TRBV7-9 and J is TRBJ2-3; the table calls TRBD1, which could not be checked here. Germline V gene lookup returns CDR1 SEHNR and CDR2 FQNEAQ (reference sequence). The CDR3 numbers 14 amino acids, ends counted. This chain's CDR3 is CASSLAAGTDTQDL.

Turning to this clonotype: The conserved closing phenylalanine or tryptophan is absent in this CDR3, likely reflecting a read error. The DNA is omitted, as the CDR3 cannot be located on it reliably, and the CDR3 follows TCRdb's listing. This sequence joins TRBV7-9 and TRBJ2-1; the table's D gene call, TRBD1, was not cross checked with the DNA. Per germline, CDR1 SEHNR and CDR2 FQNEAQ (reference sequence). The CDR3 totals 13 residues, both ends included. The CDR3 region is CAGQGAGVNQYFV.

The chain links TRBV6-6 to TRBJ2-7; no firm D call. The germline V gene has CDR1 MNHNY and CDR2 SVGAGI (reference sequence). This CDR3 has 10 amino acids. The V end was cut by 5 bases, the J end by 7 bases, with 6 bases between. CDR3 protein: CASSRNEQYV. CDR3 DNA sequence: TGTGCCAGCAGTCGCAATGAGCAGTACGTC.

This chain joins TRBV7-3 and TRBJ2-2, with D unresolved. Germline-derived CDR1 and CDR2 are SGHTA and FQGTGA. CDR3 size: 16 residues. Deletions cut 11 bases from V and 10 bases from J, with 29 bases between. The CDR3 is CAYEVTAYQETQELFF. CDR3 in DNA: TGTGCCTACGAGGTAACGGCGTACCAAGAGACCCAGGAGCTGTTTTTT.

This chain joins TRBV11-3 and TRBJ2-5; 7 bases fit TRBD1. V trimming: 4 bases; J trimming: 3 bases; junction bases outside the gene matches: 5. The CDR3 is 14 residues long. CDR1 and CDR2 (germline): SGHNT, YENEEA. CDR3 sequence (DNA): TGTGCCAGCAGCTCAATCGACAGGGAAGAGACCCAGTACTTC. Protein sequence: CASSSIDREETQYF. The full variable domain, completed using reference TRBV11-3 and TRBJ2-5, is EAGVVQSPRYKIIEKKQPVAFWCNPISGHNTLYWYLQNLGQGPELLIRYENEEAVDDSQLPKDRFSAERLKGVDSTLKIQPAELGDSAVYLCASSSIDREETQYFGPGTRLLVL.

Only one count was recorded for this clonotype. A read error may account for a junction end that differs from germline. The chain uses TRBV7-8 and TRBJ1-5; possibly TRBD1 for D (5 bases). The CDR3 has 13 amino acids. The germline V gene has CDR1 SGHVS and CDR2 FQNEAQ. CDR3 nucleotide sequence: TGTGCCAGCAGCCAAACGGGGACTCAGCCCAAGCATTTT. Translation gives CASSQTGTQPKHF.

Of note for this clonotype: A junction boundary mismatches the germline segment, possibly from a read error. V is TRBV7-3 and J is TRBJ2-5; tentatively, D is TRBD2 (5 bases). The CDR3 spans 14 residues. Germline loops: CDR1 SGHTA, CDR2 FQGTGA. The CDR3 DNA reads TGTGCCACCTCAAGAGGGAGCAACCACGATACACACTGCTTC. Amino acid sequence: CATSRGSNHDTHCF.

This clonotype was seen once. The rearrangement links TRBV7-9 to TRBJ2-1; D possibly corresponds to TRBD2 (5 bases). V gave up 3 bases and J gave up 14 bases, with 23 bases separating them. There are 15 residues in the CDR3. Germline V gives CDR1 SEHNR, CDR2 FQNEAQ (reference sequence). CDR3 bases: TGTGCCAGCAGCTTCCAAAGAAGCCCGGGGAACGAGGAGTTCTTC. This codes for CASSFQRSPGNEEFF.

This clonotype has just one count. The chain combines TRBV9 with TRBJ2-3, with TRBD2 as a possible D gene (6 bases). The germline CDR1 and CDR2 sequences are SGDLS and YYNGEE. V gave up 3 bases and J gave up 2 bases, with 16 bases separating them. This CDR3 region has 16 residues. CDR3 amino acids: CASSGGEGEHTDTQYF. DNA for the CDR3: TGTGCCAGCAGCGGCGGGGAAGGGGAGCACACAGATACGCAGTATTTT.

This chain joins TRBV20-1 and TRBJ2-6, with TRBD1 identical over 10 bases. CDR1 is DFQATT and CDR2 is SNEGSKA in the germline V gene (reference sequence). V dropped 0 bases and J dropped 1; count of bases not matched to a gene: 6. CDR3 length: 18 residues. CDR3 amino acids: CSARDYRQGASGANVLTF. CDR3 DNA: TGCAGTGCTAGAGACTATAGACAGGGGGCATCTGGGGCCAACGTCCTGACTTTC.